These T cell receptor beta chains were read from a single sample in a study of cytomegalovirus exposure and HLA in healthy donors. Some clones are missing from TCRdb's copy, which holds only in-frame ones; the method was immunoSEQ multiplex PCR. The profile covers roughly 190,000 clones, with approximately 80% appearing a single time and 13% to 15% taken by the ten largest. Sequenced: PBMCs. All receptors come from a woman aged 30 to 39 in good health and CMV-seropositive. The CDR3 runs from the conserved cysteine through the conserved F or W. The order of the fields is J gene, V gene, D gene, clone size, CDR3 DNA, CDR3 protein. The D gene is left open where the match is weak. Expanded clones get a size class; other rows say once, few or many, or leave the size out.

TRBJ1-4 TRBV28 TRBD1 - TGTGCCAGCAGTTTATTAGGACAGGGCGGGGAAAAACTGTTTTTT CASSLLGQGGEKLFF
TRBJ1-1 TRBV5-6 TRBD1 - TGTGCCAGCAGCTGGGAAACAGGGGACACTGAAGCTTTCTTT CASSWETGDTEAFF
TRBJ1-5 TRBV18 - - TGTGCCAGCTCACCCAAGAACGGGACACCAGATCAGCCCCAGCATTTT CASSPKNGTPDQPQHF
TRBJ2-7 TRBV2 - few TGTGCCAGCAGGGGCACCGTAGAGCAGTACTTC CASRGTVEQYF
TRBJ1-5 TRBV28 TRBD1 - TGTGCCAGCAGTTTACTGACAGGGGGCGATCAGCCCCAGCATTTT CASSLLTGGDQPQHF
TRBJ2-3 TRBV5-4 - - TGTGCCAGCAGCTTGCGACGCGGGGCTAGCACAGATACGCAGTATTTT CASSLRRGASTDTQYF
TRBJ1-4 TRBV2 - - TGTGCCAGCAGTGAAGGGAGGGGTCTTCGGGAAAAACTGTTTTTT CASSEGRGLREKLFF
TRBJ2-1 TRBV9 TRBD2 - TGTGCCAGCAGCGTAGGTGGTAGCGGGGGGTACAATGAGCAGTTCTTC CASSVGGSGGYNEQFF
TRBJ2-2 TRBV28 TRBD1 few TGTGCCAGCAGTTTGTGGGACAGGGGGCTCACCGGGGAGCTGTTTTTT CASSLWDRGLTGELFF
TRBJ2-2 TRBV7-2 TRBD2 - TGTGCCAGCAGCTTAGTGCGACTAGCGGGGGGCCGGAACACCGGGGAGCTGTTTTTT CASSLVRLAGGRNTGELFF
TRBJ2-1 TRBV28 TRBD2 - TGTGCCAGCAGTTTATATGGTGGACTAGCGGGGGGTTCCCCCTACAATGAGCAGTTCTTC CASSLYGGLAGGSPYNEQFF
TRBJ2-7 TRBV19 TRBD1 - TGTGCCAGTACCTCGACAGGGAGTGCCTACGAGCAGTACTTC CASTSTGSAYEQYF
TRBJ2-7 TRBV28 TRBD1 - TGTGCCAGCAGTTTCTACAGGGGCGACGAGCAGTACTTC CASSFYRGDEQYF
TRBJ1-5 TRBV6-1 - - TGTGCCAGCAGCTCAATAGTCGGTCAGCCCCAGCATTTT CASSSIVGQPQHF
TRBJ1-2 TRBV28 - - TGTGCCAGCAACCGGAAGGCTAGCTATGGCTACACCTTC CASNRKASYGYTF
TRBJ2-1 TRBV19 - - TGTGCCAGTAGTACCGGGACACTTCAACCCTTCTACAATGAGCAGTTCTTC CASSTGTLQPFYNEQFF
TRBJ1-2 TRBV5-4 - once TGTGCCAGCAGCTCGACTGGAAGGATCTATGGCTACACCTTC CASSSTGRIYGYTF
TRBJ1-3 TRBV19 - once TGTGCCAGTAGTACCACACAGAGCTCTGGAAACACCATATATTTT CASSTTQSSGNTIYF
TRBJ2-3 TRBV10-3 - once TGTGCCATCAGTGAGTCGGAGGTTAGCACAGATACGCAGTATTTT CAISESEVSTDTQYF
TRBJ2-7 TRBV6-1 TRBD1 - TGTGCCAGCAGGCGGACAGGGATGTACGAGCAGTACTTC CASRRTGMYEQYF
TRBJ2-7 TRBV7-9 - few TGTGCCAGCAGCTCCCAGGGTCTCTCCCCAGAGCAGTACTTC CASSSQGLSPEQYF
TRBJ2-3 TRBV5-1 TRBD2 - TGCGCCAGCAGCTTGCTAGCGGGGGCCAGCACAGATACGCAGTATTTT CASSLLAGASTDTQYF
TRBJ2-7 TRBV28 TRBD1 - TGTGCCAGCAGTTTGGGGGACAGGAGGTCCTACTACGAGCAGTACTTC CASSLGDRRSYYEQYF
TRBJ2-7 TRBV5-1 - - TGCGCCAGCAGCATAATGCGCGGTCCCTACGAGCAGTACTTC CASSIMRGPYEQYF
TRBJ1-1 TRBV6-1 - few TGTGCCAGCAGACAGAACACTGAAGCTTTCTTT CASRQNTEAFF
TRBJ2-3 TRBV29-1 - - TGCAGCGTTGCTCGGAGCGCAAACACAGATACGCAGTATTTT CSVARSANTDTQYF
TRBJ2-7 TRBV2 TRBD2 - TGTGCCAGCAGTGACCCCTCTGAGTATAGCGGGCTAGGCGGGACCTACGAGCAGTACTTC CASSDPSEYSGLGGTYEQYF
TRBJ2-1 TRBV27 - - TGTGCCAGCAGTACTCCGGGACTGGTGGCGGGTGAGCAGTTCTTC CASSTPGLVAGEQFF
TRBJ1-4 TRBV2 TRBD1 - TGTGCCAGCAGGGGACAGGTGTCTAATGAAAAACTGTTTTTT CASRGQVSNEKLFF
TRBJ1-5 TRBV6-1 - - TGTGCCAGCAGTGAGGGGGACTGGTACGACAATCAGCCCCAGCATTTT CASSEGDWYDNQPQHF
TRBJ2-1 TRBV7-2 TRBD1 - TGTGCCAGCAGCCCCGGGACAGTAAACAATGAGCAGTTCTTC CASSPGTVNNEQFF
TRBJ2-3 TRBV30 TRBD2 once TGTGCCTGGAGAAGGTCTAGAACTAGCGGTTACACAGATACGCAGTATTTT CAWRRSRTSGYTDTQYF
TRBJ2-1 TRBV9 TRBD2 - TGTGCCAGCAGCTCCCCCAGCCTCATAGCGGGACATGAGCAGTTCTTC CASSSPSLIAGHEQFF
TRBJ2-1 TRBV19 TRBD2 - TGTGCCAGTATGACCGGGACTAGCGGGGGCCATGAGCAGTTCTTC CASMTGTSGGHEQFF
TRBJ2-4 TRBV25-1 - - TGTGCCAGCAGTGAAAAGGGGGCCAAAAACATTCAGTACTTC CASSEKGAKNIQYF
TRBJ2-7 TRBV20-1 - few TGCAGTGCGACTAGTCTGAACGAGCAGTACTTC CSATSLNEQYF
TRBJ2-1 TRBV5-5 TRBD1 few TGTGCCAGCAGTCCCACAGGGGGCTTAAGCTACAATGAGCAGTTCTTC CASSPTGGLSYNEQFF
TRBJ1-3 TRBV21-1 - - TGTGCCAACAGGAGCTCTGGAAACACCATATATTTT CANRSSGNTIYF
TRBJ2-7 TRBV15 TRBD1 - TGTGCCACCAGCAGAGATGGGGACAGGGGGCTCCACGAGCAGTACTTC CATSRDGDRGLHEQYF
TRBJ1-2 TRBV9 TRBD1 - TGTGCCAGCAGCGTAGCCCAATCAACAGGGGGCGGCTACACCTTC CASSVAQSTGGGYTF